The 3 T cell receptor beta chains reported below all come from one sample, sequenced in a study of graft-versus-host responses after intestinal transplantation. Here immunoSEQ multiplex PCR was the method, and the copy in TCRdb shows in-frame clones only, minus some. The table includes some 96,000 clones, roughly 90% detected once. For these receptors, no antigen is known. Specimen: unstimulated CD4+ T cells sorted from spleen or lymph node cells, collected before transplant. The receptors here all came from a human donor who was the organ donor for an intestinal transplant.

This clone has only one observation. The chain carries TRBV7-9 and TRBJ1-3; D may be TRBD1 (6 bases). Germline-derived CDR1 and CDR2 are SEHNR and FQNEAQ (reference sequence). V lost 1 base to trimming and J lost 2 bases, with 12 bases between them. This CDR3 is 16 amino acids long. The CDR3 DNA follows: TGTGCCAGCAGCTTAGGCCTAGGGGGAACTGGAAACACCATATATTTT. Its protein is CASSLGLGGTGNTIYF.

V is TRBV5-1 and J is TRBJ1-1; D is undetermined. V gave up 0 bases and J gave up 1 base, with 7 bases separating them. CDR3 length equals 14 residues. Germline CDR1 is SGHRS and CDR2 is YFSETQ. CDR3 sequence reads: CASSLARGNTEAFF. CDR3 nucleotides: TGCGCCAGCAGCTTGGCCCGGGGGAACACTGAAGCTTTCTTT.

This clone occurred once. The chain uses TRBV30 and TRBJ1-5; D unresolved. Germline V lookup: CDR1 GTSNPN, CDR2 SVGIG (reference sequence). The CDR3 totals 13 residues. Trimming took off 0 bases at V and 0 bases at J, with 3 bases between the two ends. CDR3: CAWSVNSNQPQHF. The CDR3 DNA sequence: TGTGCCTGGAGTGTTAATAGCAATCAGCCCCAGCATTTT.